These T cell receptor beta chains were read from a single sample in a study of T cell repertoires in aging, cancer and after chemotherapy. TCRdb reprocessed the multiplex PCR reads via MiXCR and lists one record per CDR3 protein. The sample includes some 9,000 distinct CDR3 sequences, approximately 25% of them seen just once. Sequenced material: blood. The receptors shown here come from a human donor in good health. CDR3s leave out the opening cysteine and the closing phenylalanine or tryptophan. Fields, in order: V gene, J gene, CDR3 protein.

>TRBV7-2|TRBJ2-3
ASSLDRGSDTQY
>TRBV6-5|TRBJ2-2
ASSYSGTGGANTGELF
>TRBV6-1|TRBJ2-1
ASRTDRGFYNEQF
>TRBV5-1|TRBJ2-7
ASRLDRGAYEQY
>TRBV5-6|TRBJ2-3
ASSIIVSSTDTQY
>TRBV7-8|TRBJ2-7
ASSSDSRSSYEQY
>TRBV28|TRBJ1-2
ASRSKTLQAEKLGYT
>TRBV20-1|TRBJ2-3
SAGGPSDVTDTQY
>TRBV20-1|TRBJ1-5
SARAGFPNQPQH
>TRBV28|TRBJ2-7
ASNLAISYEQY
>TRBV12-3/TRBV12-4|TRBJ2-1
ASSFGREQF
>TRBV7-2|TRBJ2-5
ASSLGLAKETQY
>TRBV28|TRBJ2-7
ASIGASGSHEQY
>TRBV6-5|TRBJ2-3
ASSYSLVSTDTQY
>TRBV20-1|TRBJ2-7
SARGTGWGEQY
>TRBV5-6|TRBJ2-7
ASRRTASYEQY
>TRBV18|TRBJ2-3
ASSITSDRTDTQY
>TRBV6-2/TRBV6-3|TRBJ2-7
ATGTTVYEQY
>TRBV10-3|TRBJ2-7
ASSERSPGQGYNEQY
>TRBV20-1|TRBJ2-7
SAYKLAGETYEQY
>TRBV12-3/TRBV12-4|TRBJ2-7
ASSLELYEQY
>TRBV29-1|TRBJ1-1
SESYAGSSAEAF
>TRBV18|TRBJ2-7
ASSPSPFRGKYEQY
>TRBV7-9|TRBJ1-2
ASAAYRDRGHYGYT
>TRBV27|TRBJ2-2
ASSLLAGRPGELF
>TRBV28|TRBJ1-4
ASSFGTGILRTNEKLF
>TRBV5-6|TRBJ1-4
ASSLGWTGDEKLF
>TRBV10-3|TRBJ1-1
AISDPGTGDTEAF
>TRBV6-2/TRBV6-3|TRBJ2-1
ASSSQLAGSYNEQF
>TRBV6-6|TRBJ2-1
ASSWRGGGDGQF
>TRBV6-2/TRBV6-3|TRBJ2-7
ASSYSPGAYEQY
>TRBV20-1|TRBJ2-3
SARDSGAAGYTDTQY
>TRBV20-1|TRBJ2-7
SARGLAGYEQY
>TRBV20-1|TRBJ2-1
SASGRGSYNEQF
>TRBV19|TRBJ2-7
ASSPTSGSSYEQY